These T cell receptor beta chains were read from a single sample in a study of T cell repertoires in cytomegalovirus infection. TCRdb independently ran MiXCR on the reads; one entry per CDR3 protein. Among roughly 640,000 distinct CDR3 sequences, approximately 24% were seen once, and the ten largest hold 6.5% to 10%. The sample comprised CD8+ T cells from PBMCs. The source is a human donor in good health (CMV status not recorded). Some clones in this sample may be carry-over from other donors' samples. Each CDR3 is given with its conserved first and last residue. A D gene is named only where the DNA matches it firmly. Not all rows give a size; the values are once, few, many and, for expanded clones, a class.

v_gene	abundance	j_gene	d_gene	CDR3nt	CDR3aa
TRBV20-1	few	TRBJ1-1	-	TGCAGTGCTATACAGGGCTTTGAAGCTTTCTTT	CSAIQGFEAFF
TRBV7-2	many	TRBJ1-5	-	TGTGCCAGCAGCTCCTGGGGCCAGAGCAATCAGCCCCAGCATTTT	CASSSWGQSNQPQHF
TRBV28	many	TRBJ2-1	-	TGTGCCAGCAGCCGCCCATCAGGGGGGGGCCTCAATGAGCAGTTCTTC	CASSRPSGGGLNEQFF
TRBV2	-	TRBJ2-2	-	TGTGCCAGCAGTAAATTCAAGAACACCGGGGAGCTGTTTTTT	CASSKFKNTGELFF
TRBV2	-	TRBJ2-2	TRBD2	TGTGCCAGCACCGAAGGGGGATGGAGCGGGGGGCCGAACACCGGGGAGCTGTTTTTT	CASTEGGWSGGPNTGELFF
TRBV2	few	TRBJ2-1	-	TGTGCCAGCACTGGCTATGAGCAGTTCTTC	CASTGYEQFF
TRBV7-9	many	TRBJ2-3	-	TGTGCCAGCAGCTCCTCTGACGGGGACGATACGCAGTATTTT	CASSSSDGDDTQYF
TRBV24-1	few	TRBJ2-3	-	TGTGCCACCAGTGACCCCCGAGACTCTGCCTCGGATACGCAGTATTTT	CATSDPRDSASDTQYF
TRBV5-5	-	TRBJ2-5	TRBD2	TGTGCCAGCACCATTTCCCCACTAGCGGGGTGGAGGGAGACCCAGTACTTC	CASTISPLAGWRETQYF
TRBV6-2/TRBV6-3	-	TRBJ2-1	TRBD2	TGTGCCAGCAGTTCGACTAGCGGGTCTTTCAATGAGCAGTTCTTC	CASSSTSGSFNEQFF
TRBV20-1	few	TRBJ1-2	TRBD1	TGCAGTGCCGTGGGACAGGGGAGAGGCTACACCTTC	CSAVGQGRGYTF
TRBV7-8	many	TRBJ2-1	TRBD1	TGTGCCACCGTCCGGGACAGGGGGCACAATGAGCAGTTCTTC	CATVRDRGHNEQFF
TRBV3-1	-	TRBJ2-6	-	TGTGCCAGCAGCCAAGCAACGGGGGACTCGGCCTCTGGGGCCAACGTCCTGACTTTC	CASSQATGDSASGANVLTF
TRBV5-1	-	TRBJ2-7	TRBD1	TGCGCCAGCAGCTTGGCCGGGACAGGGGGCTGGGGCTCGCCTTTCGAGCAGTACTTC	CASSLAGTGGWGSPFEQYF
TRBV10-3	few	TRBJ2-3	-	TGTGCCATCAGTGACCCTAGAGGTTCTACAGATACGCAGTATTTT	CAISDPRGSTDTQYF
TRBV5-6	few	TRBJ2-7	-	TGTGCCAGCAGCTTTCCGGGAAAGAGCTACGAGCAGTACTTC	CASSFPGKSYEQYF
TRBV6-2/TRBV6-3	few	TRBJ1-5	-	TGTGCCAGCAAGGACAGTAGAGGGAATCAGCCCCAGCATTTT	CASKDSRGNQPQHF
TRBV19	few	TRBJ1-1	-	TGTGCCAGTAGTATTTCGGGGGCATTGAACACTGAAGCTTTCTTT	CASSISGALNTEAFF
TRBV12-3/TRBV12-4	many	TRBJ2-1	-	TGTGCCAGCAGCCAAGACAGGTTCTCCTACAATGAGCAGTTCTTC	CASSQDRFSYNEQFF
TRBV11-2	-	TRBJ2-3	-	TGTGCCAGCAGCTTTACGGGGCGCATAGATACGCAGTATTTT	CASSFTGRIDTQYF
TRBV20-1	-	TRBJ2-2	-	TGCAGTGCTCCCAGACGGCACACCGGGGAGCTGTTTTTT	CSAPRRHTGELFF
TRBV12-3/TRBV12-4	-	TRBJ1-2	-	TGTGCCAGCAGTAGGACTGAGAACTATGGCTACACCTTC	CASSRTENYGYTF
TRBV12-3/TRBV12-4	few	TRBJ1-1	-	TGTGCCAGCAGTTTTCATGAAGCTTTCTTT	CASSFHEAFF
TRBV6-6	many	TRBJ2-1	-	TGTGCCAGCAGTTCCCGGACAGGGAGGGTTTCCTACAATGAGCAGTTCTTC	CASSSRTGRVSYNEQFF
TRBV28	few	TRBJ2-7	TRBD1	TGTGCCAGCAGCTCCCCTCTGAGGGGGCTATACGAGCAGTACTTC	CASSSPLRGLYEQYF
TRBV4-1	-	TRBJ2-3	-	TGCGCCAGCAGCCTTAGGGGGATTGACACAGATACGCAGTATTTT	CASSLRGIDTDTQYF
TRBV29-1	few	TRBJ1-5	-	TGCAGCGTGCTCACAAGTAGCAATCAGCCCCAGCATTTT	CSVLTSSNQPQHF
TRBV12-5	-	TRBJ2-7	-	TGTGCTAGTGGTTTCGGTAGGGAAAGCTCCTACGAGCAGTACTTC	CASGFGRESSYEQYF
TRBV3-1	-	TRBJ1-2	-	TGTGCCAGCAGCCAAGTCACGACTCAGTATGGCTACACCTTC	CASSQVTTQYGYTF
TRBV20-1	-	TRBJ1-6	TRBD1	TGCAGTGCTAGAGATTCCGGGGACAGGGCTTCACCCCTCCACTTT	CSARDSGDRASPLHF
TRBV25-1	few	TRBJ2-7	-	TGTGCCAGCAGTGAATCGGGGCCCACCTACGAGCAGTACTTC	CASSESGPTYEQYF
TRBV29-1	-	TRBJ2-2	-	TGCAGCGTTGAGGGTAGGGGAACCGCGAACACCGGGGAGCTGTTTTTT	CSVEGRGTANTGELFF
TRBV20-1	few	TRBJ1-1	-	TGCAGTGCTCTCAACGGGTTTTACACTGAAGCTTTCTTT	CSALNGFYTEAFF
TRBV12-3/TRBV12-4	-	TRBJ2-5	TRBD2	TGTGCCAGCAGTTTTTGGGGTAGGACTAGCGGGGGGAACCAAGAGACCCAGTACTTC	CASSFWGRTSGGNQETQYF
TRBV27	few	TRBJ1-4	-	TGTGCCAGCAGTTCCTCTCGAGGAAAACTGTTTTTT	CASSSSRGKLFF
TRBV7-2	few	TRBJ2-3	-	TGTGCCAGCAGCCACACCTGGGGGGAAACAGATACGCAGTATTTT	CASSHTWGETDTQYF
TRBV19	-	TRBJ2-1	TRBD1	TGTGCCGGTAGTATTGAGACAGGGATAGCCTACAATGAGCAGTTCTTC	CAGSIETGIAYNEQFF
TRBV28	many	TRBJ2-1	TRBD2	TGTGCCAGCAGTTTATACCCAGCGGGGGGCAGGGGGAATGAGCAGTTCTTC	CASSLYPAGGRGNEQFF
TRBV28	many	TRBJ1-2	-	TGTGCCAGCAGTTTAATGGGAGAGGGCTACACCTTC	CASSLMGEGYTF
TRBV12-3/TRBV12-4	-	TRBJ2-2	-	TGTGCCAACCTGATTCCAGGGTTGGGCGGGGAGCTGTTTTTT	CANLIPGLGGELFF
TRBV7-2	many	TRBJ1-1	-	TGTGCCAGCAGCTTAGACTTCATGGGGGGGCAAGTAACTGAAGCTTTCTTT	CASSLDFMGGQVTEAFF
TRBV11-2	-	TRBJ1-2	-	TGTGCCAGCAGCTCCCCCGGAGAAAACTATGGCTACACCTTC	CASSSPGENYGYTF
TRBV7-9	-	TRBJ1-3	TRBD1	TGTGCCAGCAGGAAAGACAGGGCCGGCTCTGGAAACACCATATATTTT	CASRKDRAGSGNTIYF
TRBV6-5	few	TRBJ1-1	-	TGTGCCAGCAGTTACTCGACGCGGGGGTTGACCACTGAAGCTTTCTTT	CASSYSTRGLTTEAFF
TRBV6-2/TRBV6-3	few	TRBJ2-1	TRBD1	TGTGCCAGCAGTTACTCGAGGTGGGACAGCTCCTACAATGAGCAGTTCTTC	CASSYSRWDSSYNEQFF
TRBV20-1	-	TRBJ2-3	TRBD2	TGCAGTGCTAGAGATCTAGGGGCGGGGGGGAATACAGATACGCAGTATTTT	CSARDLGAGGNTDTQYF
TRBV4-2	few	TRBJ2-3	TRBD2	TGTGCCAGCAGCCAAAAATACCCCTCGCTAGCGGGGGGCCGGGATACGCAGTATTTT	CASSQKYPSLAGGRDTQYF
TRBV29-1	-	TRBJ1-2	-	TGCAGCGTTGATGCGGGGGTTTATGGCTACACCTTC	CSVDAGVYGYTF
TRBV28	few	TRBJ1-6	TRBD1	TGTGCCAGCAGTTTGGAGGGGGCGTCCTATAATTCACCCCTCCACTTT	CASSLEGASYNSPLHF
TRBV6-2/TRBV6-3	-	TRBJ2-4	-	TGTGCCAGCGAGGAGGGGGCGTCCAAAAACATTCAGTACTTC	CASEEGASKNIQYF
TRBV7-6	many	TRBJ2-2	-	TGTGCCAGCAGCTCTCCCCGGCGCACCGGGGAGCTGTTTTTT	CASSSPRRTGELFF
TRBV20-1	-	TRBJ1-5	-	TGCAGTGCTAGAGAGCCGGGTTCGCAGCCCCAGCATTTT	CSAREPGSQPQHF